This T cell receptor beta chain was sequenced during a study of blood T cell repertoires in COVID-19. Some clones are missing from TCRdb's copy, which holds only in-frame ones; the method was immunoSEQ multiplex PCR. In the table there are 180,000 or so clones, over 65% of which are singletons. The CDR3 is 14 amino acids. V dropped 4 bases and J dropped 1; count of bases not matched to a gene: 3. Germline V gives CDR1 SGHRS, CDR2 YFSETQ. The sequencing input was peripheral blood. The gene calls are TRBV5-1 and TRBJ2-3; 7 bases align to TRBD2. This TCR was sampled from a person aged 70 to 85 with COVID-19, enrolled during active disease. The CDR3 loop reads CASSGAGGTDTQYF. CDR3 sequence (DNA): TGCGCCAGCAGCGGGGCGGGAGGCACAGATACGCAGTATTTT.